Included here is one TCR beta chain sequence, with context. This entry is derived from a study of CD8+ T cells in alopecia areata. Reverse transcription of extracted RNA yielded cDNA, which provided the sequencing template. The data were produced by immunoSEQ multiplex PCR, yet TCRdb's version contains in-frame clones alone and is incomplete. The sample has about 130,000 clones; roughly 50% are singletons. The sample here was CD8+ T cells sorted from blood, taken at week 0. This TCR derives from a human donor with alopecia areata.

The DNA of the CDR3 is TGTGCCAGCAGCCAAGATTGGGTTGGCGGCGCCCTGGAGACCCAGTACTTC. Translated, it gives CASSQDWVGGALETQYF. The gene calls are TRBV4-2 and TRBJ2-5; D not certain. This CDR3 contains 17 residues. Trimming stripped 0 bases from V and 5 bases from J, with 19 bases between. The V gene's germline CDR1 is LGHNA and CDR2 YNFKEQ.